This TCR beta chain was identified during a study of T cells in Graves' hyperthyroidism and ophthalmopathy (dated by TCRdb to about 2019). Concerning the study at large: Peripheral blood was collected at initial diagnosis, before any treatment. TCR V-J signatures able to tell the groups apart were searched for in a discovery cohort of 90 to 100 patients, of whom around 42 had Graves' ophthalmopathy and about 60 had stable Graves' hyperthyroidism. Prospective prediction of ophthalmopathy was tested in an independent validation cohort of fewer than 20 hyperthyroidism patients and around 16 patients who later progressed to ophthalmopathy. The 95 to 100 discovery patients were randomly divided into training and test sets at a 7:3 ratio. The study also compared thyroid tissue and blood T-cell repertoires from more than 5 Graves' hyperthyroidism patients. Once sampling was done, hyperthyroidism patients were given methimazole at a starting dose of 30 mg daily, whereas ophthalmopathy patients were given high-dose intravenous methylprednisolone. The paper reports TCR Vbeta CDR3 sequencing of 130 to 150 peripheral blood samples: around 45 ophthalmopathy, some 80 hyperthyroidism and approximately 17 progressor patients.

Paper-wide results and their limitations: In cross-validation, a model built on a 13 V-J signature told ophthalmopathy apart from stable hyperthyroidism with roughly 87% sensitivity and roughly 81% specificity, and in testing the same model reached 80%/75%. Sample size was not statistically predetermined, and blinding of investigators to group allocation was not performed. In validation, the model predicted progression to ophthalmopathy with around 71% sensitivity and roughly 75% specificity, a median of approximately 6.7 months before onset. Most expanded thyroid clonotypes (frequency above 0.001) were also found in blood, which suggests that blood repertoires may mirror thyroid immune responses.

The TCR beta CDR3 regions were amplified from the RNA transcripts. A first-round RT-PCR of the TCR CDR3 used the HTBI primer set with the Qiagen OneStep RT-PCR kit. Libraries were constructed in a second round of multiplex PCR, after which size selection and purification were carried out. Sequencing of the libraries was done on an Illumina HiSeq2000 using paired-end 100 bp reads. The paper's processing steps were these. SOAPnuke was used to process the raw data, with reads discarded if the reads contained adapters or uncalled bases, had a mean Phred below 15, or lacked an exact constant-primer or identifier match. High-quality paired reads were merged with COPE v1.2.5, and unique nucleotide sequences were defined as clonotypes. MiTCR v1.1 was used to align clonotypes to the IMGT TRBV, TRBD and TRBJ reference segments. The analysis was restricted to V-J combinations with a frequency above 0.0001, which together covered 99.2% of the repertoires. The TCS score was defined as F50 (clonal expansion) divided by E x V (chaos), with BLOSUM62-based TCRdist calculated between CDR3 peptides within each V-J. Welch's t-statistics and random forest reduced roughly 500 V-J features to 13, which were used in a naive Bayes classifier (R e1071). The public reads were run again by TCRdb, first through fastp at Q25 and then through MiXCR, and only productive beta chains were kept. Rows are unified per CDR3 protein, each entry keeping the most common DNA and genes. The V and J calls reflect TCRdb's pipeline rather than the authors' work. The sample data list about 580,000 distinct CDR3 sequences, and approximately 14% of these were observed just once. Of the sample, less than 6% is held by the ten largest clones.

Hyperthyroidism patients were newly diagnosed, had a disease duration of under 2 months, and were aged 18 to 65 years. Any patient with an uncontrolled infection, another autoimmune disease, pregnancy or lactation was excluded. Diagnoses were established on the basis of clinical symptoms, serum thyroxine and TRAb, thyroid ultrasound, and orbital computed tomography. Blood from progressor patients was collected at the time of first diagnosis with hyperthyroidism, before any ophthalmopathy symptoms had appeared. Ficoll-Paque density gradient centrifugation was used to isolate PBMCs from under 11 ml of fresh peripheral blood. Progressor patients were defined as those initially diagnosed with Graves' hyperthyroidism in whom ophthalmopathy developed during follow-up. Trizol reagent was used to extract total RNA, and RNA quality was then checked on an Agilent 2100 Bioanalyzer. Regarding this clonotype: Its cognate antigen has yet to be identified. There are no base qualities to consult, and no much larger clone falls within one base.

CDR1 and CDR2, looked up from the germline V gene, are KGHSH and LQKENI. At the junction V is shortened by 4 bases and J by 0 bases; bases outside the gene matches: 5. Including the terminal cysteine and phenylalanine, the CDR3 comprises 18 residues. Only the CDR3 region is kept as DNA, spanning 54 bases read in frame from base 1. The chain is assembled from TRBV18 and TRBJ2-1, with 14 central nucleotides matching TRBD2. Material for sequencing was blood. The origin of this receptor is a woman in her twenties or thirties with Graves' hyperthyroidism that later progressed to Graves' ophthalmopathy. The CDR3 protein is CASSLGTSGSSSYNEQFF. The base sequence is TGTGCCAGCTCACTTGGGACTAGCGGGAGTAGCTCCTACAATGAGCAGTTCTTC.